The rows below give T cell receptor beta chains drawn from one sample of a study of shared clonotypes between healthy human individuals. The table came from immunoSEQ multiplex PCR; TCRdb's copy has only in-frame clones and leaves some out. The repertoire has about 610,000 clones, around 97% of them found once; the top ten carry about 0.06%. The source material was naive CD4+ T cells sorted from blood. These receptors all stem from a woman younger than 45 in good health. The CDR3 runs from the conserved cysteine through the conserved F or W. The D gene is left open where the match is weak.

CASRPQGALTGEQYF,TGTGCCAGCAGACCTCAGGGGGCCCTAACGGGTGAGCAGTACTTC,15,TRBD1,TRBV28,TRBJ2-7
CASMGLRTTGELFF,TGTGCCAGCATGGGACTCCGAACAACCGGGGAGCTGTTTTTT,14,.,TRBV7-9,TRBJ2-2
CASKGLASPGELFF,TGTGCCAGTAAAGGACTAGCGAGTCCCGGGGAGCTGTTTTTT,14,TRBD2,TRBV27,TRBJ2-2
CASSRTSANNEQFF,TGTGCCAGCAGCAGGACTAGCGCGAACAATGAGCAGTTCTTC,14,TRBD2,TRBV7-9,TRBJ2-1
CASSQGIDQPQHF,TGTGCCAGCAGCCAAGGGATCGATCAGCCCCAGCATTTT,13,.,TRBV5-4,TRBJ1-5
CASSGLAGLTGELFF,TGTGCCAGCAGTGGGCTAGCGGGTTTGACCGGGGAGCTGTTTTTT,15,TRBD2,TRBV2,TRBJ2-2
CATRFSYNEQFF,TGTGCCACGCGCTTCTCCTACAATGAGCAGTTCTTC,12,.,TRBV11-3,TRBJ2-1
CASSFRTSGSYEQYF,TGTGCCAGCAGTTTCCGGACTAGCGGGTCCTACGAGCAGTACTTC,15,TRBD2,TRBV27,TRBJ2-7
CASSRQGSYEQYF,TGCGCCAGCAGCAGACAGGGCTCCTACGAGCAGTACTTC,13,TRBD1,TRBV10-1,TRBJ2-7
CASSIQVANEKLFF,TGTGCCAGTAGTATACAAGTGGCGAATGAAAAACTGTTTTTT,14,.,TRBV19,TRBJ1-4